Following are 31 T cell receptor beta chains from one sample sequenced in a study of blood T cell repertoires in COVID-19. The assay was immunoSEQ multiplex PCR, and TCRdb's table has in-frame clones only and misses some. The sample holds a few hundred thousand clones, about 85% seen once. The sequenced sample was PBMCs or T cells enriched from blood (not recorded which). All receptors derive from a woman aged 45-65 years who had recovered from COVID-19.

The chain employs TRBV27 and TRBJ1-1; 10 bases are shared with TRBD1. The CDR3 totals 16 residues. Germline V gene data show CDR1 as MNHEY and CDR2 as SMNVEV (reference sequence). V shed 6 bases and J 7 bases; nucleotides not matched to a gene: 14. This chain's CDR3 is CASSGSPGTGEVEAFF. Written as DNA, the CDR3 is TGTGCCAGCAGCGGGTCCCCAGGGACAGGGGAGGTTGAAGCTTTCTTT.

The V call is TRBV28, the J call TRBJ2-1, with a possible D match to TRBD1 (6 bases). CDR1 and CDR2 (germline): MDHEN, SYDVKM. V lost 7 bases and J lost 5, with 9 bases in between. CDR3 length: 12 residues. CDR3 in amino acids: CASTDRHNEQFF. The CDR3 region has the DNA TGTGCCAGCACGGACAGACACAATGAGCAGTTCTTC.

V is TRBV11-2 and J is TRBJ1-1; 7 bases align to TRBD1. Germline CDR1 SGHAT, CDR2 FQNNGV. With 5 bases clipped from V and 5 bases from J, the junction kept 5 bases outside the gene matches. The CDR3 sequence is 13 residues long. CDR3 sequence (DNA): TGTGCCAGCAGCCAAGACAGGGATACTGAAGCTTTCTTT. Its translation is CASSQDRDTEAFF. Looking up the rest from reference TRBV11-2 and TRBJ1-1 gives the full variable domain: EAGVAQSPRYKIIEKRQSVAFWCNPISGHATLYWYQQILGQGPKLLIQFQNNGVVDDSQLPKDRFSAERLKGVDSTLKIQPAKLEDSAVYLCASSQDRDTEAFFGQGTRLTVV.

The chain has TRBV2 and TRBJ1-6; a weak D match, TRBD1 (6 bases). Trimming left V 2 bases short and J 1 base short, with 6 bases between. The CDR3 spans 15 residues. Germline V CDR1 and CDR2: SNHLY, FYNNEI. The CDR3 DNA reads TGTGCCAGCAGTGAAACAGGGTCCTATAATTCACCCCTCCACTTT. Protein: CASSETGSYNSPLHF. Full variable domain (missing parts from reference TRBV2 and TRBJ1-6): EPEVTQTPSHQVTQMGQEVILRCVPISNHLYFYWYRQILGQKVEFLVSFYNNEISEKSEIFDDQFSVERPDGSNFTLKIRSTKLEDSAMYFCASSETGSYNSPLHFGNGTRLTVT.

The gene calls are TRBV19 and TRBJ1-5, with 9 bases fitting TRBD1. This CDR3 is built from 15 residues. Germline V gives CDR1 LNHDA, CDR2 SQIVND (reference sequence). J gave up 6 bases and V 5 bases, and 8 bases lay outside the gene matches. The CDR3, as DNA: TGTGCCAGTAGTGCGAGTAACAGGGGGCTTCAGCCCCAGCATTTT. It specifies CASSASNRGLQPQHF.

This chain uses TRBV18 with TRBJ2-2; TRBD2 aligns across 9 bases. Germline loops: CDR1 KGHSH, CDR2 LQKENI. The CDR3 is 15 amino acids. The V and J ends lost 8 bases and 5 bases, in that order; junction bases with no gene match: 9. The CDR3 protein is CASLKAGGGTGELFF. Written as DNA, the CDR3 is TGTGCCAGCCTTAAAGCGGGAGGAGGAACCGGGGAGCTGTTTTTT.

V and J are TRBV5-1 and TRBJ2-3; D possibly corresponds to TRBD1 (6 bases). Germline V gene lookup returns CDR1 SGHRS and CDR2 YFSETQ. The CDR3 contains 16 residues. V was clipped by 4 bases and J by 0 bases, with 15 bases between them. The CDR3 loop is CASSGTDRFSTDTQYF. DNA for the CDR3: TGCGCCAGCAGCGGAACAGACAGGTTCAGCACAGATACGCAGTATTTT.

The chain recombines TRBV27 with TRBJ2-1; TRBD2 aligns across 14 bases. Germline CDR1 MNHEY, CDR2 SMNVEV (reference sequence). The V gene end was trimmed by 3 bases and the J gene end by 7 bases; junction bases not matched to a gene: 8. This CDR3 region has 17 residues. CDR3 in DNA: TGTGCCAGCAGTTTCGGAATAGGGACTAGCGGGAGAAATGAGCAGTTCTTC. This codes for CASSFGIGTSGRNEQFF.

The CDR3 DNA reads as TGTGCCTGGAAGGGGGGGACCGGGAGTGAAAAACTGTTTTTT. This codes for CAWKGGTGSEKLFF. V is TRBV30 and J is TRBJ1-4, with D tentatively TRBD1 (6 bases). V was clipped by 4 bases and J by 7 bases, with 16 bases between them. Looked up from germline, CDR1 is GTSNPN and CDR2 is SVGIG (reference sequence). The CDR3 totals 14 residues.

The chain couples TRBV14 to TRBJ2-1, with 12 positions matching TRBD2. Germline V gene data show CDR1 as SGHDN and CDR2 as FVKESK. The length of the CDR3 is 17 residues. The ends lost 0 bases at V and 4 bases at J; junction bases unmatched: 4. CDR3 amino acids: CASSQDQGTSGYNEQFF. CDR3 nucleotides: TGTGCCAGCAGCCAAGATCAAGGGACTAGCGGGTACAATGAGCAGTTCTTC.

The V and J genes are TRBV28 and TRBJ1-4; the match to TRBD1 covers 9 bases. V lost 7 bases, J lost 14 bases, and 14 bases stayed unmatched. The CDR3 consists of 14 residues. Germline CDR1 MDHEN, CDR2 SYDVKM. The CDR3, as DNA: TGTGCCAGCATTAGTCCGGGACAGGGATTTGGGCTGTTTTTT. This gives the protein CASISPGQGFGLFF.

This chain uses TRBV7-9 with TRBJ1-1; 8 bases are a match to TRBD1. From germline, CDR1 is SEHNR and CDR2 FQNEAQ (reference sequence). The CDR3 consists of 12 residues. The trim removed 5 bases at V and 11 bases at J, leaving 7 bases unmatched. CDR3 residues: CASSPQGALAFF. CDR3 nucleotides: TGTGCCAGCAGCCCCCAGGGGGCCTTGGCTTTCTTT.

The V and J genes are TRBV28 and TRBJ1-5; TRBD1 matches at 8 bases. With 5 bases clipped from V and 4 bases from J, the junction kept 4 bases outside the gene matches. CDR1 is MDHEN and CDR2 is SYDVKM in the germline V gene. The CDR3 has 14 amino acids. The CDR3 is CASSRTGPNQPQHF. The CDR3 nucleotides are TGTGCCAGCAGTCGGACAGGGCCGAATCAGCCCCAGCATTTT. Full variable domain (outside the CDR3, taken from reference TRBV28 and TRBJ1-5): DVKVTQSSRYLVKRTGEKVFLECVQDMDHENMFWYRQDPGLGLRLIYFSYDVKMKEKGDIPEGYSVSREKKERFSLILESASTNQTSMYLCASSRTGPNQPQHFGDGTRLSIL.

The chain is built from TRBV28 and TRBJ1-5; D unresolved. This CDR3 spans 13 amino acids. V dropped 4 bases and J dropped 4 bases, with 8 bases sitting between them. Germline assignment: CDR1 MDHEN and CDR2 SYDVKM. The CDR3 bases are TGTGCCAGCAGTTCAGGACTAAATCAGCCCCAGCATTTT. Encoded protein: CASSSGLNQPQHF.

There are a few counts of this clone. This chain connects TRBV19 to TRBJ1-2; perhaps TRBD1 as D (6 bases). The germline V gene has CDR1 LNHDA and CDR2 SQIVND (reference sequence). The V end was cut by 11 bases, the J end by 3 bases, with 19 bases between. The CDR3 has 14 residues. The CDR3 protein is CASKGGPFDYGYTF. The CDR3 DNA reads as TGTGCCTCAAAAGGGGGACCATTCGACTATGGCTACACCTTC.

The CDR3 loop reads CASSPRPGTAYEQYF. CDR3 nucleotide sequence: TGTGCCAGCAGCCCTAGACCGGGGACAGCCTACGAGCAGTACTTC. The chain is built from TRBV11-1 and TRBJ2-7; 7 nucleotides match TRBD1. Trimming removed 5 bases from V and 2 bases from J; junction bases left unmatched: 9. Germline V gives CDR1 SGHAT, CDR2 FQDESV (reference sequence). CDR3 length: 15 residues.

This chain connects TRBV5-3 to TRBJ2-1; 12 nucleotides line up with TRBD2. TRBV5-3 is marked as an open reading frame, function uncertain. The junction had 0 bases not matched to a gene; V was cut back by 0 bases and J by 5 bases. This CDR3 has 15 amino acids. In DNA, the CDR3 is TGTGCCAGAAGCTTGGGACTAGCGGGAGACAATGAGCAGTTCTTC. This encodes CARSLGLAGDNEQFF.

This chain joins TRBV28 and TRBJ1-1, with D possibly being TRBD1 (5 bases). CDR3 length equals 16 residues. The germline V gene encodes CDR1 MDHEN and CDR2 SYDVKM. V dropped 3 bases and J dropped 3 bases, with 17 bases sitting between them. CDR3 amino acids: CASSLRQGSGDTEAFF. DNA for the CDR3: TGTGCCAGCAGTTTGCGGCAGGGAAGTGGCGACACTGAAGCTTTCTTT.

The V and J genes are TRBV13 and TRBJ1-3; a weak D match, TRBD1 (5 bases). This CDR3 spans 13 amino acids. V was clipped by 6 bases and J by 2 bases, with 8 bases between them. Germline V lookup: CDR1 PRHDT, CDR2 FYEKMQ (reference sequence). This CDR3 is CASRQVAGNTIYF. For the CDR3, the DNA is TGTGCCAGCAGACAGGTAGCTGGAAACACCATATATTTT.

The chain uses TRBV6-6 and TRBJ2-5; TRBD1 agrees at 8 bases. Germline V lookup: CDR1 MNHNY, CDR2 SVGAGI (reference sequence). The CDR3 loop spans 13 amino acids. V trimming: 4 bases; J trimming: 5 bases; junction bases outside the gene matches: 3. CDR3 sequence: CASSFPGGETQYF. The CDR3 coding sequence is TGTGCCAGCAGTTTTCCAGGGGGCGAGACCCAGTACTTC.

The chain employs TRBV6-5 and TRBJ1-2; D gene ambiguous. The CDR3 spans 13 residues. The germline V and J ends were trimmed by 5 bases and 0 bases, with 7 bases remaining between them. Germline CDR1 reads MNHEY; CDR2 reads SVGAGI. The CDR3 loop is CASSPRANYGYTF. Here the CDR3 DNA reads TGTGCCAGCAGTCCGAGGGCTAACTATGGCTACACCTTC.

The chain combines TRBV18 with TRBJ2-3; 11 bases align to TRBD2. This CDR3 spans 15 amino acids. Germline CDR1 is KGHSH and CDR2 is LQKENI. After removal of 5 bases from V and 1 base from J, the junction contained 2 bases not matched to a gene. CDR3 nucleotides: TGTGCCAGCTCAAAGACTAGCGGGGGCACAGATACGCAGTATTTT. Protein product: CASSKTSGGTDTQYF. The complete variable domain, with remaining parts taken from reference TRBV18 and TRBJ2-3, reads NAGVMQNPRHLVRRRGQEARLRCSPMKGHSHVYWYRQLPEEGLKFMVYLQKENIIDESGMPKERFSAEFPKEGPSILRIQQVVRGDSAAYFCASSKTSGGTDTQYFGPGTRLTVL.

This clone has only one observation. The genes are TRBV9 and TRBJ2-7, with D possibly being TRBD2 (5 bases). V lost 0 bases and J lost 0, with 10 bases in between. The CDR3 is 15 residues long. The germline V gene encodes CDR1 SGDLS and CDR2 YYNGEE. For the CDR3, the DNA is TGTGCCAGCAGCGTAGGAGGGAGTGTCTCCTACGAGCAGTACTTC. This sequence encodes CASSVGGSVSYEQYF.

The chain uses TRBV6-5 and TRBJ2-7, with D maybe TRBD1 (6 bases). This CDR3 comprises 14 residues. The germline gives CDR1 MNHEY, CDR2 SVGAGI. V was shortened by 6 bases and J by 2 bases, with 14 bases between the two germline ends. The CDR3 is CASSSADRAYEQYF. The DNA for the CDR3 is TGTGCCAGCAGCTCCGCGGACAGAGCCTACGAGCAGTACTTC.

This clone came up a few times. This CDR3 reads CAISGTAVDYGYTF. CDR3 nucleotides: TGTGCCATCAGTGGGACAGCGGTTGACTATGGCTACACCTTC. The chain recombines TRBV10-3 with TRBJ1-2, with D possibly matching TRBD1 (6 bases). Between the trimmed V and J ends, which lost 4 bases and 3 bases, there was a span of 12 bases. CDR3 length: 14 amino acids. The germline gives CDR1 ENHRY, CDR2 SYGVKD.

DNA for the CDR3: TGTGCCAGCAGCGTAGCATCTAGCGGGAGTAGAGATACGCAGTATTTT. As protein: CASSVASSGSRDTQYF. This chain joins TRBV9 and TRBJ2-3; TRBD2 aligns across 10 bases. The CDR3 extends over 16 amino acids. CDR1 and CDR2 from the germline V gene are SGDLS and YYNGEE. With 0 bases clipped from V and 5 bases from J, the junction kept 6 bases outside the gene matches.

This chain joins TRBV5-5 and TRBJ2-1, with 11 bases fitting TRBD1. Trimming cost V 4 bases and J 9 bases; bases outside gene matches: 6. Germline V gives CDR1 SGHKS, CDR2 YYEKEE (reference sequence). The CDR3 spans 14 residues. The CDR3 reads CASSPGTGGSEQFF. CDR3 DNA sequence: TGTGCCAGCAGCCCAGGGACAGGGGGTAGTGAGCAGTTCTTC.

This clone was recorded at least ten times. V usage is TRBV5-4 and J usage is TRBJ2-2; TRBD1 matches at 10 bases. Germline V lookup: CDR1 SGHNT, CDR2 YYREEE (reference sequence). This CDR3 comprises 15 residues. V lost 5 bases to trimming and J lost 7 bases; unmatched junction nucleotides: 8. The CDR3 is CASRAGTGVGGELFF. Written as DNA, the CDR3 is TGTGCCAGCAGGGCCGGGACAGGGGTTGGCGGGGAGCTGTTTTTT. The full variable domain, with the rest looked up from reference TRBV5-4 and TRBJ2-2, is ETGVTQSPTHLIKTRGQQVTLRCSSQSGHNTVSWYQQALGQGPQFIFQYYREEENGRGNFPPRFSGLQFPNYSSELNVNALELDDSALYLCASRAGTGVGGELFFGEGSRLTVL.

The chain employs TRBV28 and TRBJ1-4; the D gene is possibly TRBD1 (6 bases). Germline V gene sequence: CDR1 MDHEN, CDR2 SYDVKM. This CDR3 comprises 15 residues. V was cut by 5 bases and J by 3 bases, with 13 bases left in between. The CDR3 nucleotides read TGTGCCAGCAGTACATACAGGGTGGCTAATGAAAAACTGTTTTTT. Amino acids: CASSTYRVANEKLFF.

The rearrangement uses TRBV18 and TRBJ1-4; 9 bases line up with TRBD1. Germline CDR1 and CDR2: KGHSH and LQKENI. The CDR3 totals 15 residues. J gave up 8 bases and V 3 bases, and 7 bases lay outside the gene matches. CDR3 sequence reads: CASSPLGTGNEKLFF. The CDR3 DNA reads TGTGCCAGCTCACCTTTAGGGACAGGGAACGAAAAACTGTTTTTT.

This sequence joins TRBV29-1 and TRBJ1-5; 8 bases align to TRBD1. The V gene end was trimmed by 6 bases and the J gene end by 7 bases; junction bases not matched to a gene: 11. Germline CDR1 is SQVTM and CDR2 is ANQGSEA. The CDR3 contains 14 residues. In DNA, the CDR3 is TGCAGCGTGGGAGACAGGGGAGTAGGCCAGCCCCAGCATTTT. Translation: CSVGDRGVGQPQHF.